Each of the 10 T cell receptor beta chains below was sequenced from the same sample in a study of human T cells and chemical hapten exposure. Time point specified: pre-sensitization, week 0. The sample's treatment: therapeutic diphenylcyclopropenone sensitization with weekly scalp DPC. TCRdb independently ran MiXCR on the RACE reads; one entry per CDR3 protein. The sample has over 300,000 distinct CDR3 sequences; less than 6.5% are singletons. The specimen comprised whole blood, sampled in connection with sensitization to the hapten diphenylcyclopropenone (DPC). The receptor set was obtained from a woman between 45 and 60 years old with alopecia areata. Some clones in this sample may be carry-over from other donors' samples.

This clonotype was observed at least ten times. The V call is TRBV5-8, the J call TRBJ2-3; D remains unclear. CDR1 is SGHTS and CDR2 is YDEGEE in the germline V gene. V was trimmed by 4 bases and J by 0 bases, leaving 12 bases between them. The CDR3 extends over 15 amino acids. The CDR3 reads CASSPWPPSTDTQYF. In nucleotides, the CDR3 is TGTGCCAGCAGCCCGTGGCCTCCTAGCACAGATACGCAGTATTTT.

This clonotype was counted only a few times. The chain combines TRBV5-1 with TRBJ1-6; the D gene is possibly TRBD1 (6 bases). Deletions cut 3 bases from V and 5 bases from J, with 6 bases between. The germline V gene encodes CDR1 SGHRS and CDR2 YFSETQ. CDR3 length: 13 residues. CDR3 nucleotide sequence: TGCGCCAGCAGCTGGGACAATAATTCACCCCTCCACTTT. It is translated as CASSWDNNSPLHF.

This clonotype was seen repeatedly, ten times or more. The genes are TRBV12-3 or TRBV12-4 and TRBJ2-5; TRBD2 might be the D (6 bases). The V gene lost 1 base and the J gene lost 5 bases, with 8 bases spanning the gap. The CDR3 sequence is 13 residues long. In DNA form, the CDR3 reads TGTGCCAGCAGTTTAGGGCTAGCGGAGACCCAGTACTTC. This translates into CASSLGLAETQYF.

The sample holds many counts of this clonotype. The chain recombines TRBV6-6 with TRBJ2-3, with unresolved D. The CDR3 sequence is 12 residues long. CDR1 is MNHNY and CDR2 is SVGAGI in the germline V gene (reference sequence). The ends were cut back, 2 bases at V and 8 bases at J, with 8 bases in the middle. The CDR3, as DNA: TGTGCCAGCAGTTACGGTGACGGTACGCAGTATTTT. It codes for CASSYGDGTQYF.

The V call is TRBV2, the J call TRBJ2-7, with D perhaps given as TRBD1 or TRBD2 (5 bases each). The germline V and J ends were trimmed by 6 bases and 0 bases, with 12 bases remaining between them. This CDR3 comprises 14 residues. From germline, CDR1 is SNHLY and CDR2 FYNNEI. The CDR3 region has the DNA TGTGCCAGCAGGGGGACGGACCGCTCCTACGAGCAGTACTTC. Translated: CASRGTDRSYEQYF.

The table lists this clonotype with many counts. The gene calls are TRBV4-1 and TRBJ2-1, with 8 bases fitting TRBD2. The ends lost 6 bases at V and 8 bases at J; junction bases unmatched: 6. This CDR3 is 13 amino acids long. Germline CDR1 is MGHRA and CDR2 is YSYEKL. CDR3 loop: CASRSGRSYEQFF. In DNA, the CDR3 is TGCGCCAGCAGGAGCGGGAGAAGCTATGAGCAGTTCTTC.

This clonotype occurred many times. The genes are TRBV23-1 and TRBJ1-5; D is perhaps TRBD1 (5 bases). Being an ORF, TRBV23-1 has a function that is uncertain. CDR3 length equals 17 residues. Trimming pared 4 bases from V and 0 bases from J, leaving 16 bases between. The DNA for the CDR3 is TGCGCCAGCAGTCGGGTACCAGGGTTTAGTAGCAATCAGCCCCAGCATTTT. The encoded protein is CASSRVPGFSSNQPQHF.

This clonotype was detected many times. V and J are TRBV27 and TRBJ1-6; D is unresolved. V was clipped by 6 bases and J by 0 bases, with 12 bases between them. Germline values: CDR1 MNHEY, CDR2 SMNVEV (reference sequence). The length of the CDR3 is 16 residues. CDR3 sequence reads: CASSPMASSYNSPLHF. In DNA, the CDR3 is TGTGCCAGCAGCCCTATGGCCAGCTCCTATAATTCACCCCTCCACTTT.

This clonotype was observed many times. The rearrangement links TRBV11-2 to TRBJ2-5, with TRBD2 identical over 8 bases. CDR1 is SGHAT, CDR2 FQNNGV, per germline. Trimming cost V 5 bases and J 0 bases; bases outside gene matches: 8. This CDR3 contains 16 residues. The CDR3 region has the DNA TGTGCCAGCAGCCGCGCGGCTAGCGGGTACCAAGAGACCCAGTACTTC. This encodes CASSRAASGYQETQYF.

The chain combines TRBV6-6 with TRBJ1-6; 7 bases line up with TRBD1. Germline CDR1 is MNHNY and CDR2 is SVGAGI (reference sequence). The CDR3 has 13 residues. Germline trimming cut 11 bases from V and 7 bases from J; bases unmatched to any gene: 8. This CDR3 reads CAVRQGLNSPLHF. DNA of the CDR3: TGTGCCGTTCGACAGGGTCTCAATTCACCCCTCCACTTT.